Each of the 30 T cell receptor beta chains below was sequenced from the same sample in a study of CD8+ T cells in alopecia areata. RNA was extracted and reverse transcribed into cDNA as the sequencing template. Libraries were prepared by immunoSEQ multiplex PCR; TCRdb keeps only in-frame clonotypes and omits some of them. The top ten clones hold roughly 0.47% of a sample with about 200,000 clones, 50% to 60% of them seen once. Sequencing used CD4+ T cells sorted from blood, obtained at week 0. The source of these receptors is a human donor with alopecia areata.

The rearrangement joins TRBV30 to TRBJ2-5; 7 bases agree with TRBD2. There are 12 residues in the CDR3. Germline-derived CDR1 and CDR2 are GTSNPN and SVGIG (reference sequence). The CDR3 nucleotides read TGTGCTCTGGGAGGGGCCGGGGAGACCCAGTACTTC. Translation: CALGGAGETQYF.

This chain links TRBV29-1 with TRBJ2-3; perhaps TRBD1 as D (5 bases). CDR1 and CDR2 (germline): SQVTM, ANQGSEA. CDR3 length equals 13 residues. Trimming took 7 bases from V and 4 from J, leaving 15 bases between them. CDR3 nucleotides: TGCAGCGCCACAAAGCAGGGCCCAGATACGCAGTATTTT. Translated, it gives CSATKQGPDTQYF.

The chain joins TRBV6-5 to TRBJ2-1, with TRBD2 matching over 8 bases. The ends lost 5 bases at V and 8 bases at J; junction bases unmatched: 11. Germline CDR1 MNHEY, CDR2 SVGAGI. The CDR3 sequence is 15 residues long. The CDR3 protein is CASSPSGGPPHEQFF. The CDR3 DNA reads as TGTGCCAGCAGTCCCAGCGGGGGACCTCCCCATGAGCAGTTCTTC.

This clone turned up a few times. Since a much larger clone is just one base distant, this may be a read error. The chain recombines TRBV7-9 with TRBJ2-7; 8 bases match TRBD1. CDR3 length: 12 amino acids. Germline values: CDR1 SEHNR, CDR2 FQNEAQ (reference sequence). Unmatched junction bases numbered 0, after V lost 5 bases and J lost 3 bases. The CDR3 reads CASSGQGYEQYF. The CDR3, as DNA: TGTGCCAGCAGCGGACAGGGCTACGAGCAGTACTTC.

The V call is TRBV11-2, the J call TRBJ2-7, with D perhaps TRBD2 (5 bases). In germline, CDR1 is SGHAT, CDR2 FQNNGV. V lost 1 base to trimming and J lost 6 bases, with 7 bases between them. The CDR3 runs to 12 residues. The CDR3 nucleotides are TGTGCCAGCAGCTTAGTCGGGGTCGAGCAGTACTTC. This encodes CASSLVGVEQYF.

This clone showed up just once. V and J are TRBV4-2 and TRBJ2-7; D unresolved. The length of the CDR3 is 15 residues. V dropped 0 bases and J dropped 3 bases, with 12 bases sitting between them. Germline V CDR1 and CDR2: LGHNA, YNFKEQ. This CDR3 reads CASSQDTARVYEQYF. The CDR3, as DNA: TGTGCCAGCAGCCAAGATACGGCTAGGGTCTACGAGCAGTACTTC.

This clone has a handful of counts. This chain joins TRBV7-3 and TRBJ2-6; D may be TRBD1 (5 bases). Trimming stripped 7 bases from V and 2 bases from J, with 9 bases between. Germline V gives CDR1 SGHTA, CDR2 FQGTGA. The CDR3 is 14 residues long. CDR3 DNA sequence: TGTGCCAGCAAAGGGGTGGCTGGGGCCAACGTCCTGACTTTC. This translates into CASKGVAGANVLTF.

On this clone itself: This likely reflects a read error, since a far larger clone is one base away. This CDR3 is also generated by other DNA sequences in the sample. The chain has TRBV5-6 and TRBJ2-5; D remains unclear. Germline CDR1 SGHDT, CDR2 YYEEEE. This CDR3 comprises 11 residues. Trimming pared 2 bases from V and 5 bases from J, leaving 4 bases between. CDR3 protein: CASSFSETQYF. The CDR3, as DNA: TGTGCCAGCAGCTTTAGTGAGACCCAGTACTTC. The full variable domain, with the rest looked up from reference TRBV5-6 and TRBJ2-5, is DAGVTQSPTHLIKTRGQQVTLRCSPKSGHDTVSWYQQALGQGPQFIFQYYEEEERQRGNFPDRFSGHQFPNYSSELNVNALLLGDSALYLCASSFSETQYFGPGTRLLVL.

The CDR3 sequence: CASSYGQTSYGYTF. DNA for the CDR3: TGCGCCAGCAGCTACGGACAGACCAGTTATGGCTACACCTTC. The J gene is TRBJ1-2, the V gene TRBV4-1; D possibly corresponds to TRBD1 (6 bases). The V gene lost 5 bases and the J gene lost 5 bases, with 15 bases spanning the gap. Germline assignment: CDR1 MGHRA and CDR2 YSYEKL. This CDR3 has 14 amino acids.

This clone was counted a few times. The CDR3 sequence: CSSSGTGVYNEQFF. CDR3 coding DNA: TGCAGCTCATCCGGGACAGGGGTTTACAATGAGCAGTTCTTC. The chain couples TRBV29-1 to TRBJ2-1; TRBD1 matches 10 bases. CDR1 SQVTM and CDR2 ANQGSEA come from the germline V gene. This CDR3 is 14 amino acids long. The J segment lost 4 bases and the V segment lost 8 bases, leaving 8 bases of the junction unmatched.

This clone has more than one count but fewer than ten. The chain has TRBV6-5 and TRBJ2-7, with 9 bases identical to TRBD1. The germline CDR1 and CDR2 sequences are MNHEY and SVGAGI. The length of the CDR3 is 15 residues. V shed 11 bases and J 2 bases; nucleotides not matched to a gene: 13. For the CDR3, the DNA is TGTGCCTCGAGGCCCCGGACAGGGGCCCCCTACGAGCAGTACTTC. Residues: CASRPRTGAPYEQYF.

The CDR3 DNA sequence: TGTGCCAGCAGCTTAGCGTCGGGGAGCGCTGAGCAGTTCTTC. Encoded protein: CASSLASGSAEQFF. The rearrangement joins TRBV7-6 to TRBJ2-1; TRBD2 is a possible D gene (5 bases). Germline V gives CDR1 SGHVS, CDR2 FNYEAQ. The CDR3 is 14 residues long. The V gene lost 0 bases and the J gene lost 9 bases, with 12 bases spanning the gap.

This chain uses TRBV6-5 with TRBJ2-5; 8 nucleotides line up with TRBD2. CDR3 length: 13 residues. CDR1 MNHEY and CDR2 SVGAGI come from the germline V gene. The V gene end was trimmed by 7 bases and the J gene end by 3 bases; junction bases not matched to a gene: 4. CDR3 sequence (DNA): TGTGCCAGCACGCGGGAGGTGGAAGAGACCCAGTACTTC. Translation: CASTREVEETQYF.

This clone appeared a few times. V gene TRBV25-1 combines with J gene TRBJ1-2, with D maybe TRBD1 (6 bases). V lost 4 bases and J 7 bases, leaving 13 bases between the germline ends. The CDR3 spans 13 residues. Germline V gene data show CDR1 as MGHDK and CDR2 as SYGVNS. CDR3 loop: CASSATGSAGYTF. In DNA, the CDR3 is TGTGCCAGCAGTGCGACAGGATCCGCTGGCTACACCTTC.

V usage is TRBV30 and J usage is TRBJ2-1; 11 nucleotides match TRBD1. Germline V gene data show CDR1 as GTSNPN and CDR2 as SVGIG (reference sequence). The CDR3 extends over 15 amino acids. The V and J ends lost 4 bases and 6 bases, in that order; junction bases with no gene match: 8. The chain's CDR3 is CAWNAGTGGRNEQFF. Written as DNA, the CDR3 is TGTGCCTGGAACGCCGGGACAGGGGGGCGCAATGAGCAGTTCTTC.

The CDR3 DNA reads TGTGCCTGGAGGGTACGTCAGGGGACTGAAGCTTTCTTT. This codes for CAWRVRQGTEAFF. J is TRBJ1-1 and V is TRBV30; the D gene is possibly TRBD1 (6 bases). Germline CDR1 and CDR2: GTSNPN and SVGIG (reference sequence). V dropped 3 bases and J dropped 5 bases, with 13 bases sitting between them. There are 13 residues in the CDR3.

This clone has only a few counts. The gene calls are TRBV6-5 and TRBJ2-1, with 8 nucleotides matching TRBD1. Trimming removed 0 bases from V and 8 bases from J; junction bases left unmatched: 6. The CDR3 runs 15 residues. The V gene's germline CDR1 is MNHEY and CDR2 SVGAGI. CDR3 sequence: CASSYSQTGVYEQFF. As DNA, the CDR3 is TGTGCCAGCAGTTACTCCCAGACAGGGGTTTATGAGCAGTTCTTC.

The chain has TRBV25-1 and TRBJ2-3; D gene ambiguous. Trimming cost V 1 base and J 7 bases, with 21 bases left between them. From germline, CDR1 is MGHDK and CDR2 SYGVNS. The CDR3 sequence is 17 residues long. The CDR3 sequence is CASSELIGERDHHTQYF. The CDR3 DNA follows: TGTGCCAGCAGTGAATTGATAGGCGAGAGAGACCACCATACGCAGTATTTT.

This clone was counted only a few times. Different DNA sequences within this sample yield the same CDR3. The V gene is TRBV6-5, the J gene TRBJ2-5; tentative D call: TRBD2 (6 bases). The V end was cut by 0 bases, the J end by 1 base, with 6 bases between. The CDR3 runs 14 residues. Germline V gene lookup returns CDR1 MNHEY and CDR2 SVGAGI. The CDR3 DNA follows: TGTGCCAGCAGTTACTCTAGCGGCCAAGAGACCCAGTACTTC. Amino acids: CASSYSSGQETQYF.

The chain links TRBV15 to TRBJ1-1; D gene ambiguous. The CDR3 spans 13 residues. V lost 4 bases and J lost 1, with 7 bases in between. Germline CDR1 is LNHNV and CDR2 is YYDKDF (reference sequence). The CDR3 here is CATSIIQNTEAFF. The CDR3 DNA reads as TGTGCCACCAGCATCATCCAGAACACTGAAGCTTTCTTT.

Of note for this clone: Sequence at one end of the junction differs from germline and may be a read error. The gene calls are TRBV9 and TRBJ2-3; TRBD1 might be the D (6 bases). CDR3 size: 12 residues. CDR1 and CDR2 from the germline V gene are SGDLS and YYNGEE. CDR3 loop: CASSDRTATQYF. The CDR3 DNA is TGTGCCAGCAGCGACCGGACAGCTACGCAGTATTTT.

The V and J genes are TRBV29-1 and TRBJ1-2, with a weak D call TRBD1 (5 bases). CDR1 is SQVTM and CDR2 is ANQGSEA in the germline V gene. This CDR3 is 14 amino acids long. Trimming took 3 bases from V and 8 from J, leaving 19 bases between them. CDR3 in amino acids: CSVEGTHLGSGYTF. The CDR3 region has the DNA TGCAGCGTTGAGGGGACTCACCTCGGTAGCGGCTACACCTTC.

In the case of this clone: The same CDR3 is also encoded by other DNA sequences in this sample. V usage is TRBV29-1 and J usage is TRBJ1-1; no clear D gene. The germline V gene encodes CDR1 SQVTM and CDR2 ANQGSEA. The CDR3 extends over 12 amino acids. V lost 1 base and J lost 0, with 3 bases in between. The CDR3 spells CSVEGMNTEAFF. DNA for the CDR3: TGCAGCGTTGAAGGCATGAACACTGAAGCTTTCTTT.

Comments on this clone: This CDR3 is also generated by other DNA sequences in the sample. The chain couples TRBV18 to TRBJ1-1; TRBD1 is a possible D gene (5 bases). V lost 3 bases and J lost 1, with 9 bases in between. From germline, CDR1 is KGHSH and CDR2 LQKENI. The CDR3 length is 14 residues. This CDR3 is CASSPGLSNTEAFF. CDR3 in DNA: TGTGCCAGCTCACCGGGACTGTCGAACACTGAAGCTTTCTTT.

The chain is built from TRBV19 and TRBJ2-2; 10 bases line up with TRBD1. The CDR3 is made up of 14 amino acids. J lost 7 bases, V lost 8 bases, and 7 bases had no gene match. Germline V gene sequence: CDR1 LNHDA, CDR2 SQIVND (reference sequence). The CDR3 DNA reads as TGTGCCAGTCGACCGGGACAGGGGATCGGGGAGCTGTTTTTT. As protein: CASRPGQGIGELFF.

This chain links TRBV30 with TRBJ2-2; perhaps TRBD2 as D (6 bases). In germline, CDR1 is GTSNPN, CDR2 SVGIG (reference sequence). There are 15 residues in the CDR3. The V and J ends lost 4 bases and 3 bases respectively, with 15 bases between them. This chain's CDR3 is CAWKFSAGYTGELFF. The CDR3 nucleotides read TGTGCCTGGAAGTTCTCCGCGGGGTACACCGGGGAGCTGTTTTTT.

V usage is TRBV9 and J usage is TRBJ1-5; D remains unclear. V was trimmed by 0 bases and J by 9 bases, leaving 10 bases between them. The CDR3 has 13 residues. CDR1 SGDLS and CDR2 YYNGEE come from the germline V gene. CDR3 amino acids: CASSVALERPQHF. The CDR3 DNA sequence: TGTGCCAGCAGCGTAGCGCTAGAGCGGCCCCAGCATTTT.

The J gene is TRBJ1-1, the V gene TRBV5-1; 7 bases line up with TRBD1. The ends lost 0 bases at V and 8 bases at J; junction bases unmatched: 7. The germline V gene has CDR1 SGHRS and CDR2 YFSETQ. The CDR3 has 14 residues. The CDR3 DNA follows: TGCGCCAGCAGCTTGGCGGGGAGACAGGGCGAAGCTTTCTTT. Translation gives CASSLAGRQGEAFF.

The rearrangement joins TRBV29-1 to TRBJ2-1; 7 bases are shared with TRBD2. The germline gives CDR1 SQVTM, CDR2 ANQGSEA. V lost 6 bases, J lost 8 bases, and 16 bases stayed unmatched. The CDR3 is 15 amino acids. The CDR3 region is CSVTTGASGDYEQFF. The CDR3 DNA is TGCAGCGTCACTACCGGGGCAAGCGGGGACTATGAGCAGTTCTTC.

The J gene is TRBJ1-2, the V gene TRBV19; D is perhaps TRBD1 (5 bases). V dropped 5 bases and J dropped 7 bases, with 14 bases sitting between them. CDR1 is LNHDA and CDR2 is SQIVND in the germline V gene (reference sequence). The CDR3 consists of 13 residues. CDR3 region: CASSPQGSAGYTF. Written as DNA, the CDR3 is TGTGCCAGTAGTCCCCAGGGTTCCGCTGGCTACACCTTC.